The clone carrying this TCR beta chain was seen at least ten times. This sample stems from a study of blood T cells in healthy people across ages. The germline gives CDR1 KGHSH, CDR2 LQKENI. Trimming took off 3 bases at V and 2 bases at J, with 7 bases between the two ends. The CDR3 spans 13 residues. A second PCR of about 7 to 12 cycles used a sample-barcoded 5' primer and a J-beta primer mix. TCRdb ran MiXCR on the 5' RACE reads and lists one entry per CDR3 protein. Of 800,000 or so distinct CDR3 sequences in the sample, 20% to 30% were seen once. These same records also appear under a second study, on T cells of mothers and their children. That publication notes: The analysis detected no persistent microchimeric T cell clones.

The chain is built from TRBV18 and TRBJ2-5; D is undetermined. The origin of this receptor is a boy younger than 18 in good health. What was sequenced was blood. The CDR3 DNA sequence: TGTGCCAGCTCACCTGGCAGTCAAGAGACCCAGTACTTC. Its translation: CASSPGSQETQYF.